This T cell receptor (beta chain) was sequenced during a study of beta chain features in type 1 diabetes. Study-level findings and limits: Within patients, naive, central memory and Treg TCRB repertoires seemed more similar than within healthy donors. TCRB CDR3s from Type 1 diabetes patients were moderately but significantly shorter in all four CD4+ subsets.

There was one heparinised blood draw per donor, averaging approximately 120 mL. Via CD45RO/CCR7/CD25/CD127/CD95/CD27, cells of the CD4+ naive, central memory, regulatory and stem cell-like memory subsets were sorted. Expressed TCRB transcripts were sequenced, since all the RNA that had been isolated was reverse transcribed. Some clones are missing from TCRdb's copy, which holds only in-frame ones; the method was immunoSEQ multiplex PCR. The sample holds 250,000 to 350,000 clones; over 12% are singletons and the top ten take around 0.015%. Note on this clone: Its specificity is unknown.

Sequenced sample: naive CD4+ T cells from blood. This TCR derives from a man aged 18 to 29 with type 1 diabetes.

The CDR3 reads CASSLGLTGKETQYF. As DNA, the CDR3 is TGTGCCAGCAGCTTGGGACTGACAGGGAAAGAGACCCAGTACTTC. The chain links TRBV7-2 to TRBJ2-5; a possible D gene is TRBD1 (7 bases). Per germline, CDR1 SGHTA and CDR2 FQGNSA. The ends were cut back, 3 bases at V and 3 bases at J, with 14 bases in the middle. The CDR3 consists of 15 residues.